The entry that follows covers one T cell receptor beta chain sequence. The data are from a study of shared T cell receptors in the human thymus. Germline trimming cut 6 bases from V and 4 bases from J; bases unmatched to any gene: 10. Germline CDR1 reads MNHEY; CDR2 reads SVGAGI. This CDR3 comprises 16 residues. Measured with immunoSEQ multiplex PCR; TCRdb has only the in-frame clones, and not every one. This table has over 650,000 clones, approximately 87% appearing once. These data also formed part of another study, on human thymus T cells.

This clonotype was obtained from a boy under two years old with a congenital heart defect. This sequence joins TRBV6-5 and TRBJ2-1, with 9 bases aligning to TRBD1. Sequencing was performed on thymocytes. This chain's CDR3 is CASSYDRDRDYNEQFF. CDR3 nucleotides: TGTGCCAGCAGCTACGACCGGGACAGGGATTACAATGAGCAGTTCTTC.